This T cell receptor beta chain stems from a study of cytomegalovirus exposure and HLA in healthy donors. Notes on the study in general: In a later analysis, TCR beta V- and J-gene trimming was associated with a missense DCLRE1C variant.

J lost 5 bases, V lost 3 bases, and 10 bases had no gene match. The germline V gene encodes CDR1 LGHNT and CDR2 FRNRAP. The CDR3 is 16 amino acids. Comments on this clone: Its target is not known.

The donors comprised healthy bone marrow donors. Though probably carrying unrecorded immune exposures, donors were nominally healthy at sampling. Use of 60 Vbeta and 13 Jbeta primers characterized the PCR. Some clones are missing from TCRdb's copy, which holds only in-frame ones; the method was immunoSEQ multiplex PCR. The sample includes 150,000 or so clones, more than 65% seen only once; the top ten take roughly 6.7%. The receptor was isolated from a man aged 45-60 years in good health and CMV-seropositive. The sample taken for sequencing was PBMCs. This chain uses TRBV12-5 with TRBJ2-3, with 8 bases fitting TRBD2. CDR3 in DNA: TGTGCTAGTGGTTTTCCTGAAGCGGGAGTGGGAGATACGCAGTATTTT. Its protein product is CASGFPEAGVGDTQYF.